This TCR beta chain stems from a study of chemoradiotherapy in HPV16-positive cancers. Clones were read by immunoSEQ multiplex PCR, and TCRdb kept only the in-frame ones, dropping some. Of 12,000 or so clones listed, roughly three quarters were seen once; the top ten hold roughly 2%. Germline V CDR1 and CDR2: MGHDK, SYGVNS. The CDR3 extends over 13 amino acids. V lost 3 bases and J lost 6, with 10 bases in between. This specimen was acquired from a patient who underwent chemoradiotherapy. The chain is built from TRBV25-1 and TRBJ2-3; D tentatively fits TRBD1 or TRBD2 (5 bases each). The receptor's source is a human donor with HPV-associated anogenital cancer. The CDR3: CASSEGRMDTQYF. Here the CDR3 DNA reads TGTGCCAGCAGTGAGGGACGGATGGATACGCAGTATTTT.